The 4 T cell receptor beta chains in this list originate from one sample, sequenced in a study of blood T cell repertoires in COVID-19. Sequencing was performed with immunoSEQ multiplex PCR; in TCRdb, only in-frame clones are kept and a portion is missing. The data show some 170,000 clones, less than 90% seen once. Sequencing was carried out using PBMCs or T cells enriched from blood (not recorded which). The receptors derive from a human donor with acute COVID-19. The donor label of this sample is uncertain.

The CDR3 spells CASSQDGRKLFF. CDR3 DNA: TGCGCCAGCAGCCAAGATGGCAGAAAACTGTTTTTT. The V and J genes are TRBV4-3 and TRBJ1-4; D is uncertain. The germline CDR1 and CDR2 sequences are LGHNA and YSLEER. The CDR3 totals 12 residues. The V gene lost 0 bases and the J gene lost 10 bases, with 6 bases spanning the gap.

The chain has TRBV20-1 and TRBJ2-3, with 9 bases aligning to TRBD2. This CDR3 region has 14 residues. Looked up from germline, CDR1 is DFQATT and CDR2 is SNEGSKA (reference sequence). Trimming cost V 3 bases and J 6 bases; bases outside gene matches: 7. The CDR3 here is CSASTSGYSDTQYF. CDR3 DNA: TGCAGTGCTAGTACTAGCGGGTACTCCGATACGCAGTATTTT.

This clone was counted once. The rearrangement links TRBV27 to TRBJ2-1; tentative D call: TRBD2 (7 bases). The V and J ends lost 3 bases and 7 bases respectively, with 13 bases between them. This CDR3 spans 14 amino acids. Germline values: CDR1 MNHEY, CDR2 SMNVEV (reference sequence). CDR3 loop: CASSLSRGGNEQFF. CDR3 DNA: TGTGCCAGCAGTTTGAGCAGGGGAGGGAATGAGCAGTTCTTC.

CDR3 amino acids: CASSLTGVSSYEQYF. The CDR3 DNA reads TGTGCCAGCAGCTTGACCGGGGTGAGCTCCTACGAGCAGTACTTC. The V call is TRBV5-5, the J call TRBJ2-7; possible D gene TRBD2, 5 bases. Trimming shortened V by 1 base and J by 0 bases, and 11 bases separated the two germline ends. This CDR3 has 15 amino acids. Per germline, CDR1 SGHKS and CDR2 YYEKEE (reference sequence).